Shown below are 16 T cell receptor beta chains from a single sample sequenced in a study of blood T cell repertoires in COVID-19. Some clones are missing from TCRdb's copy, which holds only in-frame ones; the method was immunoSEQ multiplex PCR. This sample has about 180,000 clones, with about 83% found just once. Material for sequencing was PBMCs or T cells enriched from blood (not recorded which). These receptors were collected from a woman in her twenties or thirties who had recovered from COVID-19.

This chain uses TRBV10-2 with TRBJ2-5; no clear D. From germline, CDR1 is WSHSY and CDR2 SAAADI. The CDR3 is 13 residues long. Trimming removed 0 bases at V and 3 bases at J, with 5 bases between. The CDR3 loop is CASSESAKETQYF. Written as DNA, the CDR3 is TGCGCCAGCAGTGAGTCGGCCAAAGAGACCCAGTACTTC.

This clone was found a few times. The J gene is TRBJ1-2, the V gene TRBV6-5; TRBD1 might be the D (6 bases). Germline V gene lookup returns CDR1 MNHEY and CDR2 SVGAGI. CDR3 length: 13 amino acids. The V end lost 2 bases, the J end lost 8 bases, and 12 bases lay between the germline ends. CDR3 sequence (DNA): TGTGCCAGCAGTTACCCCAGGGGTCGAGGCTACACCTTC. Protein product: CASSYPRGRGYTF.

The chain combines TRBV27 with TRBJ1-5; D is unresolved. Germline lookup yields CDR1 MNHEY and CDR2 SMNVEV (reference sequence). Trimming took 7 bases from V and 2 from J, leaving 9 bases between them. The CDR3 has 13 residues. CDR3 in DNA: TGTGCCAGCAACTCCTTCGGCAATCAGCCCCAGCATTTT. Its translation is CASNSFGNQPQHF.

The V gene is TRBV6-5, the J gene TRBJ2-3; 8 bases are shared with TRBD2. Germline lookup yields CDR1 MNHEY and CDR2 SVGAGI. The CDR3 is 14 amino acids. The V and J ends lost 7 bases and 4 bases, in that order; junction bases with no gene match: 7. CDR3 bases: TGTGCCAGCAATAGCGGGACTTTAGCAGATACGCAGTATTTT. Amino acids: CASNSGTLADTQYF.

The rearrangement joins TRBV2 to TRBJ2-3; the match to TRBD1 covers 8 bases. The length of the CDR3 is 14 residues. J was trimmed by 0 bases and V by 8 bases; bases with no gene match: 4. Germline V gene sequence: CDR1 SNHLY, CDR2 FYNNEI. In DNA, the CDR3 is TGTGCCAGCTCCCGGACAGGGAGCACAGATACGCAGTATTTT. Its protein product is CASSRTGSTDTQYF.

The chain employs TRBV29-1 and TRBJ2-7; 13 bases are a match to TRBD2. The germline gives CDR1 SQVTM, CDR2 ANQGSEA. The V gene end was trimmed by 8 bases and the J gene end by 5 bases; junction bases not matched to a gene: 6. The CDR3 is 13 amino acids. CDR3 sequence: CSFGLAGAHEQYF. CDR3 nucleotides: TGCAGCTTTGGACTAGCGGGAGCCCACGAGCAGTACTTC.

This rearrangement joins TRBV3-1 (or the pseudogene TRBV3-2) to TRBJ2-5; D is unclear. CDR3 size: 14 residues. In germline, CDR1 is LGHDT, CDR2 YNNKEL (reference sequence). V shed 1 base and J shed 3 bases, with 9 bases lying between them. This CDR3 reads CASSQVVSKETQYF. In DNA form, the CDR3 reads TGTGCCAGCAGCCAAGTGGTAAGCAAAGAGACCCAGTACTTC.

The chain joins TRBV5-1 to TRBJ2-6, with D possibly being TRBD1 (5 bases). V gave up 7 bases and J gave up 3 bases, with 14 bases separating them. This CDR3 contains 15 residues. Germline loops: CDR1 SGHRS, CDR2 YFSETQ. The CDR3 is CASWAGFGGANVLTF. DNA of the CDR3: TGCGCCAGCTGGGCAGGGTTTGGTGGGGCCAACGTCCTGACTTTC.

This chain links TRBV5-4 with TRBJ2-5; TRBD2 agrees at 10 bases. The V segment lost 0 bases and the J segment 5 bases; nucleotides outside the gene matches: 10. Germline-derived CDR1 and CDR2 are SGHNT and YYREEE (reference sequence). This CDR3 spans 17 amino acids. CDR3 bases: TGTGCCAGCAGCTTGGCCAAAGGGCTAGCGGGAGAGGAGACCCAGTACTTC. It encodes CASSLAKGLAGEETQYF.

CDR3 amino acids: CASSQRWGGQGDRQETQYF. The CDR3 region has the DNA TGCGCCAGCAGCCAAAGGTGGGGGGGACAGGGGGATCGGCAAGAGACCCAGTACTTC. This chain connects TRBV4-1 to TRBJ2-5; 11 nucleotides line up with TRBD1. Germline CDR1 reads MGHRA; CDR2 reads YSYEKL. The CDR3 is 19 amino acids. J gave up 2 bases and V 2 bases, and 13 bases lay outside the gene matches.

The CDR3 loop reads CASSSGTGGAWQPQHF. The CDR3 coding sequence is TGTGCCAGCAGCAGCGGGACAGGGGGCGCATGGCAGCCCCAGCATTTT. The rearrangement uses TRBV5-5 and TRBJ1-5; 12 bases fit TRBD1. This CDR3 comprises 16 residues. Germline loops: CDR1 SGHKS, CDR2 YYEKEE (reference sequence). V was clipped by 4 bases and J by 7 bases; unmatched bases: 9.

The gene calls are TRBV5-1 and TRBJ2-3, with 8 bases lining up with TRBD2. CDR1 is SGHRS, CDR2 YFSETQ, per germline. This CDR3 spans 16 amino acids. The trim removed 1 base at V and 6 bases at J, leaving 10 bases unmatched. CDR3 sequence: CASSLRLASWRDTQYF. As DNA, the CDR3 is TGCGCCAGCAGCTTGAGACTAGCGTCCTGGAGGGATACGCAGTATTTT. Based on the CDR3 plus reference TRBV5-1 and TRBJ2-3, the full variable domain is KAGVTQTPRYLIKTRGQQVTLSCSPISGHRSVSWYQQTPGQGLQFLFEYFSETQRNKGNFPGRFSGRQFSNSRSEMNVSTLELGDSALYLCASSLRLASWRDTQYFGPGTRLTVL.

The genes are TRBV2 and TRBJ1-3; TRBD1 matches at 8 bases. The V segment lost 6 bases and the J segment 1 base; nucleotides outside the gene matches: 5. Germline V gene sequence: CDR1 SNHLY, CDR2 FYNNEI. This CDR3 has 15 residues. The CDR3 sequence is CASRPGQASGNTIYF. DNA for the CDR3: TGTGCCAGCAGGCCGGGACAGGCGTCTGGAAACACCATATATTTT.

The chain combines TRBV4-1 with TRBJ1-1; 9 bases are shared with TRBD1. V was pared by 6 bases and J by 3 bases, with 11 bases of the junction left unmatched. From germline, CDR1 is MGHRA and CDR2 YSYEKL. The CDR3 has 16 amino acids. CDR3 coding DNA: TGCGCCAGCAGTGCTGGCGGACAGGGGAGGGACACTGAAGCTTTCTTT. Translated, it gives CASSAGGQGRDTEAFF.

V is TRBV7-3 and J is TRBJ1-1; 9 bases align to TRBD1. CDR3 length: 14 residues. Germline V lookup: CDR1 SGHTA, CDR2 FQGTGA. The V and J ends lost 4 bases and 5 bases, in that order; junction bases with no gene match: 5. For the CDR3, the DNA is TGTGCCAGCAGCTCCACAGGGGGCTCGACTGAAGCTTTCTTT. It is translated as CASSSTGGSTEAFF.

This chain connects TRBV6-5 to TRBJ1-2; 8 bases align to TRBD1. In germline, CDR1 is MNHEY, CDR2 SVGAGI. V shed 4 bases, J shed 2 bases, and the junction held 6 bases outside the gene matches. This CDR3 comprises 15 residues. The CDR3 DNA follows: TGTGCCAGCAGTTCCCCGGGACAGGCGAACTATGGCTACACCTTC. Amino acid sequence: CASSSPGQANYGYTF.